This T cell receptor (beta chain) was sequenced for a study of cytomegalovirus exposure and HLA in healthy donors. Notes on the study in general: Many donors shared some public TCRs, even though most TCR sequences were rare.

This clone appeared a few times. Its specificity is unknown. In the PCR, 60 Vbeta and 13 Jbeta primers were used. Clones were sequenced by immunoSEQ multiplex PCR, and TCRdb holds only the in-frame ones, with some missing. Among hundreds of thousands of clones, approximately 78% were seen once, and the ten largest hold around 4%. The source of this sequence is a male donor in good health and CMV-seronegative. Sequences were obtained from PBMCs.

The CDR3 region is CSVEDSGAKNIQYF. The DNA of the CDR3 is TGCAGCGTTGAAGATAGCGGAGCCAAAAACATTCAGTACTTC. This chain joins TRBV29-1 and TRBJ2-4; TRBD2 is a possible D gene (6 bases). Trimming stripped 0 bases from V and 0 bases from J, with 6 bases between. CDR3 length: 14 residues. Germline-derived CDR1 and CDR2 are SQVTM and ANQGSEA.